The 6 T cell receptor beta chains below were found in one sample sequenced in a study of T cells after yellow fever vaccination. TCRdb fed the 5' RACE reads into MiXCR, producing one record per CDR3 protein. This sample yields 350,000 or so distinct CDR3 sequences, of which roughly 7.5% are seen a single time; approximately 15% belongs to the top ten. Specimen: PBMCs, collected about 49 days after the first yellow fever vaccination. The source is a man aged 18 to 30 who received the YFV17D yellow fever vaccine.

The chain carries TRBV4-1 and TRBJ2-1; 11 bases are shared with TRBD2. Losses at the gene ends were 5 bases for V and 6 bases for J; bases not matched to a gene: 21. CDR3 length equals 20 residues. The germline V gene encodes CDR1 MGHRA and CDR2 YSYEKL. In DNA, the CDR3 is TGCGCCAGCAGCTACCCGCGGGGGGCTAGCGGGGGGCCCCCCTCCAATGAGCAGTTCTTC. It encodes CASSYPRGASGGPPSNEQFF.

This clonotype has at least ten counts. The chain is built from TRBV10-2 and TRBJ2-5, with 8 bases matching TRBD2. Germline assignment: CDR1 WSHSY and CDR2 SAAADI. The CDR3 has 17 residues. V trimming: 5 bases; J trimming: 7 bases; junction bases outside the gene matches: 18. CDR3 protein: CASSSPETSGSLGTQYF. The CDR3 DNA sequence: TGCGCCAGCAGTTCCCCAGAAACTAGCGGCTCTTTGGGGACCCAGTACTTC.

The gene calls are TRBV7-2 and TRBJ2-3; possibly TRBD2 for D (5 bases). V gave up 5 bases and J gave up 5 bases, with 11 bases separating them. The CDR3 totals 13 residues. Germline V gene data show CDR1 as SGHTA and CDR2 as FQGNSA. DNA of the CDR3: TGTGCCAGCAGCATAACTAGATTAGATACGCAGTATTTT. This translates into CASSITRLDTQYF.

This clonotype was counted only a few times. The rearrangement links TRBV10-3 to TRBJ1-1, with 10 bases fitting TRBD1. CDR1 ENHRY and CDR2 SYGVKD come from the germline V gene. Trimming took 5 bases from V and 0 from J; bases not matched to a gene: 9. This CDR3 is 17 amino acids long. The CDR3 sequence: CAISILMGQGMNTEAFF. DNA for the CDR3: TGTGCCATCAGTATTTTGATGGGACAGGGGATGAACACTGAAGCTTTCTTT.

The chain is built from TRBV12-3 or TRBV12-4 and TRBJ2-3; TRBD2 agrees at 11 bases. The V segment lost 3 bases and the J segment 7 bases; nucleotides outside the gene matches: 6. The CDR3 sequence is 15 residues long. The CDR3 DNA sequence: TGTGCCAGCAGTTTGACTAGCGGGGAAGGGAATACGCAGTATTTT. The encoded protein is CASSLTSGEGNTQYF.

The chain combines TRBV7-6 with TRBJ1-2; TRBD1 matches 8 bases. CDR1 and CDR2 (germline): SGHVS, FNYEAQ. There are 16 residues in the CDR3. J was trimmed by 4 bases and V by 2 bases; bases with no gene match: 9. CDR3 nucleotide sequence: TGTGCCAGCAGCTTAAGTTCGGCAGGGGGCTTCTATGGCTACACCTTC. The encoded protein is CASSLSSAGGFYGYTF.